A single T cell receptor beta chain is shown here with its context. This entry is derived from a study of OX40 agonist ivuxolimab in advanced cancers. Across the study: Patients were treated with ivuxolimab, an agonistic anti-OX40 (CD134) antibody. Under the entry rules, prior anti-PD-1, anti-PD-L1 or anti-CTLA-4 therapy was allowed, and approximately 40% had some. The dose of intravenous ivuxolimab that patients received every 2 weeks ranged from 0.01 to 10 mg/kg.

On cycle 4 day 1 and cycle 7 day 1, as well as at baseline, blood was sampled. V was pared by 1 base and J by 2 bases, with 10 bases between. CDR3 size: 15 residues. Germline assignment: CDR1 SGHDN and CDR2 FVKESK. Assay: immunoSEQ multiplex PCR; the TCRdb copy retains only in-frame clones and omits some. The data contain 35,000 or so clones, around 77% of them singletons. The sequence was collected from an adult with an advanced solid tumor such as melanoma, head and neck, liver or kidney cancer. The rearrangement joins TRBV14 to TRBJ2-3; D is possibly TRBD2 (5 bases). The starting material was CD4+ or CD8+ T cells sorted from blood, obtained in a trial of the OX40 agonist ivuxolimab. CDR3 residues: CASSQVRDFTDTQYF. Here the CDR3 DNA reads TGTGCCAGCAGCCAAGTTCGGGATTTCACAGATACGCAGTATTTT.